This TCR beta chain was obtained from a study of post-analysis software for immune sequencing data. Study in general: Clinical courses comprised relapsing-remitting, secondary progressive and progressive-relapsing multiple sclerosis.

Germline V gene lookup returns CDR1 LGHDT and CDR2 YNNKEL (reference sequence). The CDR3 totals 15 residues. Between the trimmed V and J ends, which lost 4 bases and 3 bases, there was a span of 15 bases. This clonotype turned up a few times. No antigen is known for it. Carried by the TCR beta cDNA libraries were unique molecular identifiers. With about 0.95 to 10 million T cells as the source, a few hundred thousand cDNA molecules resulted. TCRdb independently ran MiXCR on the PCR reads; one entry per CDR3 protein. The sample lists more than 450,000 distinct CDR3 sequences, around 31% occurring once. General study results and limits: Relative to controls, patients had a few TRBV segments at higher frequency, with TRBV5-6, TRBV5-1 and TRBV20-1 among these. Under F measure analysis, samples from one preparation batch co-clustered strongly. People with multiple sclerosis had a significantly lower normalized Chao1 diversity than controls did.

The chain is built from TRBV3-1 and TRBJ1-1; D remains ambiguous. The specimen was blood. The sequence came from a girl younger than 18 with multiple sclerosis. The CDR3 sequence: CASSPWAGRDTEAFF. The DNA for the CDR3 is TGTGCCAGCAGCCCTTGGGCCGGGAGGGACACTGAAGCTTTCTTT. The full variable domain, in which reference TRBV3-1 and TRBJ1-1 provide the parts outside the CDR3, is DTAVSQTPKYLVTQMGNDKSIKCEQNLGHDTMYWYKQDSKKFLKIMFSYNNKELIINETVPNRFSPKSPDKAHLNLHINSLELGDSAVYFCASSPWAGRDTEAFFGQGTRLTVV.